This T cell receptor beta chain was captured in a study of shared clonotypes between healthy human individuals. General study findings and limits: Sharing across four donors was highest in naive CD4 (roughly 5%) and lowest in memory CD8 (roughly 0.4%). The four-donor shared clonotypes exceeded non-shared clonotypes in generation probability, with non-shared ones scoring lower.

To note about this clone: As yet, its antigen is unknown.

The CDR3 covers 17 residues. The V end was cut by 4 bases, the J end by 0 bases, with 16 bases between. Germline CDR1 reads ENHRY; CDR2 reads SYGVKD. The input for sorted-subset replicate PCRs was around 200 ng DNA, tens of thousands of T cell genomes. Data came from immunoSEQ multiplex PCR; TCRdb stores just in-frame clones and leaves some out. This table holds about 590,000 clones, around 95% found once. The naive CD8 fraction comprised CD45RO-negative cells positively selected for CCR7 and excluded terminally differentiated effector memory CD45RA+ cells. All donors were healthy HIV-negative adults lacking recent acute infections or vaccinations.

This receptor was obtained from a woman aged 25 to 39 in good health. This rearrangement joins TRBV10-3 to TRBJ2-1; possibly TRBD2 for D (5 bases). Sequencing was performed on naive CD8+ T cells sorted from blood. The DNA of the CDR3 is TGTGCCATCAGTGTTTTTCTCGGGGAGAGCTCCTACAATGAGCAGTTCTTC. The encoded protein is CAISVFLGESSYNEQFF.